This record covers a single T cell receptor beta chain. Its antigen is as yet unknown. The data stem from a study of cytotoxic CD8 clonotypes in ibrutinib-treated CLL. Whole-study context: Partial responses numbered about 24 and complete responses 2; after a median around 74 months, around 14 stayed remitted and about 12 progressed. Treatment had run for a median roughly eleven months, range 6 to 36, when response samples were taken. Overall study results and limits: At ibrutinib response, clonality increased, and at progression it declined back toward baseline. Relative to age-matched healthy donors, clonality at baseline was higher, and it tracked circulating CD8+ T-cell counts.

Some clones are missing from TCRdb's copy, which holds only in-frame ones; the method was immunoSEQ multiplex PCR. Of more than 60,000 clones listed, approximately 87% are singletons. V shed 4 bases, J shed 7 bases, and the junction held 4 bases outside the gene matches. CDR3 length: 13 residues. Germline V gives CDR1 SGHNT, CDR2 YYREEE (reference sequence). This TCR was recovered from a human donor with chronic lymphocytic leukemia. The sequencing used PBMCs, collected after 24 months of ibrutinib treatment. This chain uses TRBV5-4 with TRBJ1-4; 7 positions match TRBD1. DNA for the CDR3: TGTGCCAGCAGCGGGGGACAGACTGAAAAACTGTTTTTT. Translation gives CASSGGQTEKLFF.